Following are 17 T cell receptor beta chains from one sample sequenced in a study of T cells in Graves' hyperthyroidism and ophthalmopathy. The source material, RNA transcripts, was used to amplify TCR beta CDR3 regions. Primed by the HTBI set, a first-round RT-PCR was run on the TCR CDR3. TCRdb recomputed calls from the multiplex PCR reads with MiXCR, one row per CDR3 protein. The top ten clones hold roughly 10% of a sample with some 760,000 distinct CDR3 sequences, 14% of them seen once. The sequencing input was blood. Source of these receptors: a woman aged 18-29 years with Graves' hyperthyroidism.

This clonotype was recorded many times. CDR3 loop: CASSPNPAVAFF. The CDR3 DNA reads as TGTGCCAGCAGCCCTAACCCCGCTGTGGCTTTCTTT. The chain has TRBV11-3 and TRBJ1-1; no clear D gene. The germline CDR1 and CDR2 sequences are SGHNT and YENEEA. The V end lost 5 bases, the J end lost 11 bases, and 15 bases lay between the germline ends. The CDR3 consists of 12 residues.

In its sample, this clonotype was seen a few times. The chain couples TRBV12-3 or TRBV12-4 to TRBJ2-1, with D tentatively TRBD1 or TRBD2 (5 bases each). The V end was cut by 7 bases, the J end by 10 bases, with 17 bases between. The CDR3 extends over 13 amino acids. CDR3 region: CASTQGAGREQFF. The CDR3 DNA is TGTGCCAGCACCCAAGGGGCGGGTAGGGAGCAGTTCTTC.

This clonotype showed up many times. Here the CDR3 DNA reads TGTGCCAGCAGGCCGACTAGCGGGAAGGGCGAGCAGTACTTC. Residues: CASRPTSGKGEQYF. The J gene is TRBJ2-7, the V gene TRBV3-1; 11 bases fit TRBD2. CDR3 length: 14 residues. Germline-derived CDR1 and CDR2 are LGHDT and YNNKEL (reference sequence). The V gene end was trimmed by 6 bases and the J gene end by 6 bases; junction bases not matched to a gene: 7.

This clonotype was recorded at least ten times. The CDR3 loop is CASSLVTGDTQYF. CDR3 coding DNA: TGTGCCAGCAGCTTGGTTACGGGAGATACGCAGTATTTT. J is TRBJ2-3 and V is TRBV5-5; D gene ambiguous. Germline V gives CDR1 SGHKS, CDR2 YYEKEE (reference sequence). The V end lost 0 bases, the J end lost 5 bases, and 7 bases lay between the germline ends. This CDR3 region has 13 residues. Full variable domain (outside the CDR3, taken from reference TRBV5-5 and TRBJ2-3): DAGVTQSPTHLIKTRGQQVTLRCSPISGHKSVSWYQQVLGQGPQFIFQYYEKEERGRGNFPDRFSARQFPNYSSELNVNALLLGDSALYLCASSLVTGDTQYFGPGTRLTVL.

CDR3 bases: TGCAGTGCTAGAGATTTGGAGCGGGAGTCCTACGAGCAGTACTTC. It yields the protein CSARDLERESYEQYF. V usage is TRBV20-1 and J usage is TRBJ2-7; 8 nucleotides match TRBD2. The CDR3 has 15 residues. Germline values: CDR1 DFQATT, CDR2 SNEGSKA (reference sequence). Trimming took 0 bases from V and 1 from J; bases not matched to a gene: 5.

The chain uses TRBV6-2 or TRBV6-3 and TRBJ2-5, with a tentative D call TRBD1 (7 bases). Per the germline V gene, CDR1 is MNHEY and CDR2 is SVGEGT. The V end lost 0 bases, the J end lost 4 bases, and 18 bases lay between the germline ends. The CDR3 covers 17 residues. The CDR3 DNA is TGTGCCAGCAGTTACTCACTAGGAGGGGGCCTAGTAGAGACCCAGTACTTC. This sequence encodes CASSYSLGGGLVETQYF.

This clonotype came up many times. The genes are TRBV20-1 and TRBJ2-3; 11 positions match TRBD2. In germline, CDR1 is DFQATT, CDR2 SNEGSKA (reference sequence). V was pared by 3 bases and J by 6 bases, with 8 bases of the junction left unmatched. The CDR3 is 15 amino acids. For the CDR3, the DNA is TGCAGTGCTAGCCATACTAGCGGGAGTGTGGATACGCAGTATTTT. Translation gives CSASHTSGSVDTQYF.

The rearrangement uses TRBV12-3 or TRBV12-4 and TRBJ1-2, with a possible D match to TRBD1 (5 bases). The CDR3 has 14 amino acids. The V and J ends lost 0 bases and 4 bases respectively, with 9 bases between them. Here the CDR3 reads CASSLAGPAYGYTF. The CDR3 DNA reads as TGTGCCAGCAGTTTAGCGGGACCAGCCTATGGCTACACCTTC.

This clonotype has a single count. The DNA for the CDR3 is TGTGCCACCAGCAGAGTGGCTAGCGGGAGGGCCGAGCAGTACTTC. As protein: CATSRVASGRAEQYF. V gene TRBV15 combines with J gene TRBJ2-7; 12 positions agree with TRBD2. Germline CDR1 reads LNHNV; CDR2 reads YYDKDF (reference sequence). This CDR3 comprises 15 residues. J gave up 6 bases and V 1 base, and 4 bases lay outside the gene matches.

The chain is built from TRBV7-6 and TRBJ2-1; 11 nucleotides line up with TRBD2. CDR3 length: 17 residues. Germline trimming cut 3 bases from V and 8 bases from J; bases unmatched to any gene: 12. Germline CDR1 SGHVS, CDR2 FNYEAQ. The DNA for the CDR3 is TGTGCCAGCAGCTTGAGGGCCGGGACTAGCGGCTCTGATGAGCAGTTCTTC. Its translation is CASSLRAGTSGSDEQFF.

The gene calls are TRBV27 and TRBJ2-1; D ambiguous. This CDR3 comprises 14 residues. The germline V gene has CDR1 MNHEY and CDR2 SMNVEV (reference sequence). V lost 6 bases to trimming and J lost 0 bases, with 9 bases between them. CDR3 coding DNA: TGTGCCAGCAGCACACAGAGCTCCTACAATGAGCAGTTCTTC. Translation gives CASSTQSSYNEQFF.

This clonotype was observed at least ten times. The V and J genes are TRBV11-2 and TRBJ2-1, with D perhaps TRBD2 (5 bases). This CDR3 region has 17 residues. Trimming removed 5 bases from V and 8 bases from J, with 25 bases in between. Germline-derived CDR1 and CDR2 are SGHAT and FQNNGV. CDR3 in amino acids: CASSARTGSVIGDEQFF. CDR3 DNA sequence: TGTGCCAGCAGCGCCAGAACGGGTTCAGTTATCGGGGATGAGCAGTTCTTC.

This clonotype was counted between two and nine times. The genes are TRBV18 and TRBJ2-2; no clear D. The CDR3 has 14 residues. Germline values: CDR1 KGHSH, CDR2 LQKENI. The V gene lost 4 bases and the J gene lost 0 bases, with 6 bases spanning the gap. The DNA for the CDR3 is TGTGCCAGCTCACTGGAGTCGAACACCGGGGAGCTGTTTTTT. Encoded protein: CASSLESNTGELFF.

The chain links TRBV5-4 to TRBJ2-3, with D possibly TRBD2 on 6 matching bases. Germline V lookup: CDR1 SGHNT, CDR2 YYREEE (reference sequence). The CDR3 spans 14 residues. The V gene lost 5 bases and the J gene lost 0 bases, with 10 bases spanning the gap. The CDR3 nucleotides are TGTGCCAGCAGGCTAGCGTTTAGCACAGATACGCAGTATTTT. Translation: CASRLAFSTDTQYF.

This clonotype was detected only a few times. The rearrangement uses TRBV4-1 and TRBJ2-3; D might be TRBD1 or TRBD2, each matching 5 bases. The CDR3 loop spans 17 amino acids. With 3 bases removed from V and 2 bases from J, the gap between germline ends came to 18 bases. Germline V lookup: CDR1 MGHRA, CDR2 YSYEKL. CDR3 nucleotides: TGCGCCAGCAGCCAGCCCGGGGTGGGGGTGGTCACAGATACGCAGTATTTT. As protein: CASSQPGVGVVTDTQYF.

Only a few counts were recorded for this clonotype. This chain joins TRBV19 and TRBJ1-1; D unclear. The CDR3 has 14 residues. CDR1 is LNHDA, CDR2 SQIVND, per germline (reference sequence). V lost 0 bases to trimming and J lost 3 bases, with 8 bases between them. The CDR3 bases are TGTGCCAGTAGTATAGAGACGGGGTACACTGAAGCTTTCTTT. It is translated as CASSIETGYTEAFF.

The V and J genes are TRBV20-1 and TRBJ2-5, with 15 bases that match TRBD2. The CDR3 is 19 amino acids. V shed 3 bases, J shed 4 bases, and the junction held 15 bases outside the gene matches. Per germline, CDR1 DFQATT and CDR2 SNEGSKA (reference sequence). DNA of the CDR3: TGCAGTGCTAGCGGATCCGGACTAGCGGGAGGGCCGTGGGTAGAGACCCAGTACTTC. Its protein is CSASGSGLAGGPWVETQYF.